Listed below are T cell receptor beta chains from one sample, sequenced in a study of cytomegalovirus exposure and HLA in healthy donors. Produced via immunoSEQ multiplex PCR; TCRdb's table is partial and in-frame only. The table lists about 120,000 clones, 75% of them singletons. What was sequenced was PBMCs. The receptors stem from a woman between 35 and 50 years old in good health and CMV-seropositive. Each CDR3 is given with its conserved first and last residue.

v_gene: TRBV7-6
j_gene: TRBJ2-1
CDR3aa: CASSFAGGTYNEQFF

v_gene: TRBV28
j_gene: TRBJ2-1
CDR3aa: CASSSATSVYNEQFF

v_gene: TRBV2
j_gene: TRBJ2-1
CDR3aa: CASSVSRGVYNEQFF

v_gene: TRBV9
j_gene: TRBJ2-5
CDR3aa: CASSPHQGQGEETQYF

v_gene: TRBV28
j_gene: TRBJ2-1
CDR3aa: CASNLPYNEQFF

v_gene: TRBV6-5
j_gene: TRBJ2-7
CDR3aa: CASSYSAGDSAYEQYF

v_gene: TRBV5-1
j_gene: TRBJ2-1
CDR3aa: CASYSGRGFDNEQFF

v_gene: TRBV4-1
j_gene: TRBJ2-7
CDR3aa: CASSQDPGREQYF

v_gene: TRBV7-2
j_gene: TRBJ2-3
CDR3aa: CASSLGQGGTDTQYF

v_gene: TRBV7-9
j_gene: TRBJ2-5
CDR3aa: CASSQSGGAVETQYF

v_gene: TRBV4-1
j_gene: TRBJ1-4
CDR3aa: CASSQGGRGRNEKLFF

v_gene: TRBV18
j_gene: TRBJ2-2
CDR3aa: CASSPMASGHTGELFF

v_gene: TRBV5-1
j_gene: TRBJ1-4
CDR3aa: CASSLGDFATNEKLFF

v_gene: TRBV6-1
j_gene: TRBJ2-5
CDR3aa: CASSERDRGRGETQYF

v_gene: TRBV9
j_gene: TRBJ1-2
CDR3aa: CASSPFIRDREGNYGYTF

v_gene: TRBV13
j_gene: TRBJ1-1
CDR3aa: CASTWMTENTEAFF

v_gene: TRBV19
j_gene: TRBJ1-6
CDR3aa: CASSASIHSRSSYNSPLHF

v_gene: TRBV4-3
j_gene: TRBJ2-7
CDR3aa: CASSHRTGGYEQYF

v_gene: TRBV6-5
j_gene: TRBJ1-1
CDR3aa: CASSYGVGPTEAFF

v_gene: TRBV2
j_gene: TRBJ2-3
CDR3aa: CASSGTSGYTDTQYF

v_gene: TRBV6-5
j_gene: TRBJ1-4
CDR3aa: CASSYSPGVEKLFF

v_gene: TRBV18
j_gene: TRBJ1-5
CDR3aa: CASSPPGDQPQHF

v_gene: TRBV7-2
j_gene: TRBJ2-7
CDR3aa: CASSLDDSYEQYF

v_gene: TRBV27
j_gene: TRBJ2-7
CDR3aa: CASNTGQGFSRQYF

v_gene: TRBV7-6
j_gene: TRBJ2-1
CDR3aa: CASSLAIGGRPSEQFF

v_gene: TRBV28
j_gene: TRBJ2-7
CDR3aa: CASSLGQGNEQYF

v_gene: TRBV6-6
j_gene: TRBJ1-2
CDR3aa: CASRMTGANYGYTF

v_gene: TRBV4-2
j_gene: TRBJ2-7
CDR3aa: CASSQDIGRGQGAYEQYF

v_gene: TRBV25-1
j_gene: TRBJ1-2
CDR3aa: CASSEYITGPVAGYTF

v_gene: TRBV18
j_gene: TRBJ1-2
CDR3aa: CASSPTGDRGYTF

v_gene: TRBV4-3
j_gene: TRBJ2-1
CDR3aa: CASSQDWARPHEQFF

v_gene: TRBV11-3
j_gene: TRBJ2-6
CDR3aa: CASSPGQSSGANVLTF

v_gene: TRBV27
j_gene: TRBJ1-5
CDR3aa: CASSSGVNQPQHF

v_gene: TRBV4-2
j_gene: TRBJ2-7
CDR3aa: CASSISGSSYEQYF

v_gene: TRBV7-6
j_gene: TRBJ2-7
CDR3aa: CASSLGPGGGYEQYF

v_gene: TRBV5-1
j_gene: TRBJ1-4
CDR3aa: CASRTTGVNEKLFF

v_gene: TRBV30
j_gene: TRBJ2-1
CDR3aa: CAFSQGLALYNKQFF

v_gene: TRBV11-2
j_gene: TRBJ2-7
CDR3aa: CASSLNRGYEQYF

v_gene: TRBV9
j_gene: TRBJ2-7
CDR3aa: CASSVEPGTGGSYEQYF

v_gene: TRBV4-3
j_gene: TRBJ2-2
CDR3aa: CASSHRWGVDTGELFF

v_gene: TRBV18
j_gene: TRBJ2-3
CDR3aa: CASSPLHQAVDTQYF

v_gene: TRBV28
j_gene: TRBJ1-5
CDR3aa: CASRQGKLGDNQPQHF

v_gene: TRBV7-9
j_gene: TRBJ1-2
CDR3aa: CASSLGQGYGYTF

v_gene: TRBV11-2
j_gene: TRBJ2-7
CDR3aa: CASSAKTGPYEQYF

v_gene: TRBV30
j_gene: TRBJ1-4
CDR3aa: CAWSAAGTANEKLFF

v_gene: TRBV30
j_gene: TRBJ2-7
CDR3aa: CAWGTSAYEQYF

v_gene: TRBV19
j_gene: TRBJ1-1
CDR3aa: CASSIEGQAMNTEAFF

v_gene: TRBV5-6
j_gene: TRBJ1-6
CDR3aa: CASSLLNSPLHF

v_gene: TRBV7-3
j_gene: TRBJ1-5
CDR3aa: CASSSARSQPQHF

v_gene: TRBV5-1
j_gene: TRBJ2-3
CDR3aa: CASSFGQGTDTQYF

v_gene: TRBV5-6
j_gene: TRBJ2-3
CDR3aa: CASSLGAGVKTDTQYF

v_gene: TRBV7-9
j_gene: TRBJ2-3
CDR3aa: CASRTGITDTQYF

v_gene: TRBV14
j_gene: TRBJ2-1
CDR3aa: CASSQPTSGSYNEQFF

v_gene: TRBV27
j_gene: TRBJ1-5
CDR3aa: CASSLSAGPNQPQHF

v_gene: TRBV6-1
j_gene: TRBJ2-2
CDR3aa: CASTVEGVVTGELFF

v_gene: TRBV28
j_gene: TRBJ2-7
CDR3aa: CASSFLANSYEQYF

v_gene: TRBV6-1
j_gene: TRBJ2-3
CDR3aa: CASSEVEQGTDTQYF

v_gene: TRBV7-3
j_gene: -
CDR3aa: CASSLMVAGSYEQYF